This T cell receptor beta chain was captured by sequencing in a study of blood T cell repertoires in COVID-19. Background on the study: Some COVID-19 samples were acute and others convalescent; all came from the United States, Italy and Spain. T cells, B-cell-depleted T cells, or PBMCs provided the cDNA or gDNA that served as material.

Data came from immunoSEQ multiplex PCR; TCRdb stores just in-frame clones and leaves some out. The sample holds tens of thousands of clones, roughly 84% seen once. This CDR3 has 14 residues. Losses at the gene ends were 6 bases for V and 4 bases for J; bases not matched to a gene: 7. CDR1 is MNHEY, CDR2 SVGAGI, per germline. This sequence originates from a human donor with active COVID-19. The donor label of this sample is uncertain. This sequence joins TRBV6-5 and TRBJ1-1; 8 bases match TRBD1. The sample taken for sequencing was peripheral blood. The CDR3 region has the DNA TGTGCCAGCAGCGCGGACAGGGTAGTCACTGAAGCTTTCTTT. It translates to CASSADRVVTEAFF.